The clone carrying this T cell receptor (beta chain) was observed at least ten times. The antigen is unknown. The data derive from a study of metastatic and nonmetastatic thyroid tumors. Study-level information: The study looked at repertoires side by side in blood and in tumor or nodule tissue from malignant and benign thyroid patients.

The V and J ends lost 0 bases and 0 bases respectively, with 12 bases between them. CDR1 is SGHAT, CDR2 FQDESV, per germline (reference sequence). The length of the CDR3 is 17 residues. Nobody among the patients had been given any treatment before thyroid surgery. The study's findings and limits: Malignant tumors reportedly showed significantly higher TCR beta diversity than benign nodules in both blood and tumor.

Via MiXCR, TCRdb re-called the PCR reads. The sample comprises 50,000 or so clones, around 20% of which are singletons, and approximately 3.6% rests with the top ten. Sequencing was performed on blood. V usage is TRBV11-1 and J usage is TRBJ1-3, with D unresolved. This sequence was found in a male donor with papillary thyroid cancer or a benign thyroid nodule (not recorded which). Some clones in this sample may be carry-over from other donors' samples. The CDR3 spells CASSLATGYNSGNTIYF. The CDR3 DNA is TGTGCCAGCAGCTTAGCTACGGGATACAACTCTGGAAACACCATATATTTT. Filled out from reference TRBV11-1 and TRBJ1-3, the complete variable domain reads EAEVAQSPRYKITEKSQAVAFWCDPISGHATLYWYRQILGQGPELLVQFQDESVVDDSQLPKDRFSAERLKGVDSTLKIQPAELGDSAMYLCASSLATGYNSGNTIYFGEGSWLTVV.